The rows below give T cell receptor beta chains drawn from one sample of a study of response to subunit inactivated influenza vaccine. TCRdb itself ran the RT-PCR reads through MiXCR, one entry per CDR3 protein. The profile shows about 240,000 distinct CDR3 sequences, 10% to 15% of them singletons. The input for sequencing was non-naive T cells sorted from PBMCs, taken around 15 days before vaccination. The receptors come from a man aged 50-59 years who received an inactivated influenza vaccine. CDR3s include the opening cysteine and the closing phenylalanine or tryptophan. Each record gives: V gene, D gene, clone size, J gene, CDR3 protein, CDR3 DNA. A D gene is named only where the DNA matches it firmly. Clone sizes are given selectively: once, few, many, or a class where the clone is expanded.

v_gene: TRBV2; d_gene: TRBD2; abundance: few; j_gene: TRBJ2-3; CDR3aa: CASSLAGSSLGQYF; CDR3nt: TGTGCCAGCAGCTTAGCGGGGTCATCTCTAGGGCAGTATTTT
v_gene: TRBV5-1; d_gene: -; abundance: -; j_gene: TRBJ1-3; CDR3aa: CASSLEVGPGNTIYF; CDR3nt: TGCGCCAGCAGTTTGGAGGTCGGGCCTGGAAACACCATATATTTT
v_gene: TRBV10-2; d_gene: TRBD2; abundance: few; j_gene: TRBJ2-5; CDR3aa: CASSESLAGGLQETQYF; CDR3nt: TGCGCCAGCAGTGAGTCGCTTGCGGGGGGGCTCCAAGAGACCCAGTACTTC
v_gene: TRBV6-2/TRBV6-3; d_gene: -; abundance: few; j_gene: TRBJ2-3; CDR3aa: CASSYSIGLTDTQYF; CDR3nt: TGTGCCAGCAGTTACTCGATCGGCCTCACAGATACGCAGTATTTT
v_gene: TRBV30; d_gene: -; abundance: few; j_gene: TRBJ2-7; CDR3aa: CAWSVGGVSYEQYF; CDR3nt: TGTGCCTGGAGTGTAGGCGGTGTCTCCTACGAGCAGTACTTC
v_gene: TRBV4-1; d_gene: -; abundance: many; j_gene: TRBJ2-7; CDR3aa: CASSQDGGGFYEQYF; CDR3nt: TGCGCCAGCAGCCAAGATGGCGGTGGGTTCTACGAGCAGTACTTC
v_gene: TRBV12-3/TRBV12-4; d_gene: TRBD1; abundance: many; j_gene: TRBJ1-1; CDR3aa: CASMRDSLGTEAFF; CDR3nt: TGTGCCAGCATGAGGGACAGTCTCGGCACTGAAGCTTTCTTT
v_gene: TRBV5-1; d_gene: -; abundance: few; j_gene: TRBJ2-7; CDR3aa: CASSLETGWAYEQYF; CDR3nt: TGCGCCAGCAGCTTGGAGACAGGCTGGGCCTACGAGCAGTACTTC
v_gene: TRBV6-2/TRBV6-3; d_gene: TRBD2; abundance: -; j_gene: TRBJ2-3; CDR3aa: CASSYRREVFSTDTQYF; CDR3nt: TGTGCCAGCAGTTACCGGCGGGAGGTTTTTAGCACAGATACGCAGTATTTT
v_gene: TRBV20-1; d_gene: TRBD2; abundance: -; j_gene: TRBJ2-7; CDR3aa: CSARGASGSALHEQYF; CDR3nt: TGCAGTGCTAGAGGCGCTAGCGGGAGCGCTCTCCACGAGCAGTACTTC
v_gene: TRBV4-1; d_gene: -; abundance: many; j_gene: TRBJ2-3; CDR3aa: CASSQEEDTDTQYF; CDR3nt: TGCGCCAGCAGCCAAGAGGAGGACACAGATACGCAGTATTTT
v_gene: TRBV20-1; d_gene: -; abundance: few; j_gene: TRBJ1-5; CDR3aa: CSARGGGPGAGQPQHF; CDR3nt: TGCAGTGCTAGAGGGGGGGGCCCGGGGGCAGGTCAGCCCCAGCATTTT
v_gene: TRBV20-1; d_gene: TRBD2; abundance: -; j_gene: TRBJ2-5; CDR3aa: CSARDLTSGSETQYF; CDR3nt: TGCAGTGCTAGAGATCTGACTAGCGGGAGTGAGACCCAGTACTTC
v_gene: TRBV28; d_gene: -; abundance: few; j_gene: TRBJ1-1; CDR3aa: CASIQGGAQSEAFF; CDR3nt: TGTGCCAGCATCCAAGGGGGGGCGCAGAGTGAAGCTTTCTTT
v_gene: TRBV7-6; d_gene: TRBD1; abundance: -; j_gene: TRBJ2-3; CDR3aa: CASSLTGGKDTQYF; CDR3nt: TGTGCCAGCAGCCTTACAGGGGGTAAAGATACGCAGTATTTT
v_gene: TRBV6-4; d_gene: -; abundance: many; j_gene: TRBJ2-5; CDR3aa: CASSDSIKKGRRETQYF; CDR3nt: TGTGCCAGCAGTGACTCGATTAAAAAGGGGCGGAGGGAGACCCAGTACTTC
v_gene: TRBV20-1; d_gene: TRBD2; abundance: many; j_gene: TRBJ2-2; CDR3aa: CSASLAGGRTGELFF; CDR3nt: TGCAGTGCTAGTTTAGCGGGGGGGCGTACCGGGGAGCTGTTTTTT
v_gene: TRBV11-2; d_gene: -; abundance: many; j_gene: TRBJ2-5; CDR3aa: CASSLVGALGETQYF; CDR3nt: TGTGCCAGCAGCTTAGTGGGGGCCCTCGGGGAGACCCAGTACTTC
v_gene: TRBV5-1; d_gene: -; abundance: few; j_gene: TRBJ2-2; CDR3aa: CASTVTGSTGELFF; CDR3nt: TGCGCCAGCACCGTAACAGGGTCCACCGGGGAGCTGTTTTTT
v_gene: TRBV27; d_gene: -; abundance: -; j_gene: TRBJ1-5; CDR3aa: CASSLVQNQPQHF; CDR3nt: TGTGCCAGCAGTTTAGTCCAGAATCAGCCCCAGCATTTT
v_gene: TRBV5-6; d_gene: TRBD2; abundance: many; j_gene: TRBJ2-7; CDR3aa: CASSLSGEGYYEQYF; CDR3nt: TGTGCCAGCAGCCTTAGCGGGGAGGGATACTACGAGCAGTACTTC
v_gene: TRBV29-1; d_gene: TRBD1; abundance: few; j_gene: TRBJ2-6; CDR3aa: CSVKGTGGSGANVLTF; CDR3nt: TGCAGCGTCAAGGGGACAGGGGGGTCTGGGGCCAACGTCCTGACTTTC
v_gene: TRBV6-4; d_gene: -; abundance: many; j_gene: TRBJ2-6; CDR3aa: CASSAHGGQGANVLTF; CDR3nt: TGTGCCAGCAGTGCCCACGGGGGGCAAGGGGCCAACGTCCTGACTTTC
v_gene: TRBV6-2/TRBV6-3; d_gene: -; abundance: many; j_gene: TRBJ1-1; CDR3aa: CASNSDYTEAFF; CDR3nt: TGTGCCAGCAACTCAGACTACACTGAAGCTTTCTTT
v_gene: TRBV12-3/TRBV12-4; d_gene: -; abundance: many; j_gene: TRBJ2-2; CDR3aa: CASTLTGPISGELFF; CDR3nt: TGTGCCAGCACCCTCACAGGCCCTATCTCCGGGGAGCTGTTTTTT
v_gene: TRBV7-2; d_gene: TRBD1; abundance: few; j_gene: TRBJ2-1; CDR3aa: CASSFLGQGSVQFF; CDR3nt: TGTGCCAGCAGCTTCCTGGGACAGGGGAGCGTGCAGTTCTTC
v_gene: TRBV7-3; d_gene: -; abundance: -; j_gene: TRBJ1-1; CDR3aa: CASAADMNTEAFF; CDR3nt: TGTGCCAGCGCGGCCGATATGAACACTGAAGCTTTCTTT
v_gene: TRBV2; d_gene: -; abundance: -; j_gene: TRBJ2-7; CDR3aa: CASSVQAGVGEQYF; CDR3nt: TGTGCCAGCAGTGTCCAGGCCGGTGTGGGCGAGCAGTACTTC
v_gene: TRBV6-5; d_gene: -; abundance: -; j_gene: TRBJ2-2; CDR3aa: CASSYLESTGELFF; CDR3nt: TGTGCCAGCAGTTACTTGGAGAGCACCGGGGAGCTGTTTTTT
v_gene: TRBV12-3/TRBV12-4; d_gene: -; abundance: many; j_gene: TRBJ2-7; CDR3aa: CASSFWGTRVEQYF; CDR3nt: TGTGCCAGCAGTTTTTGGGGGACCCGGGTCGAGCAGTACTTC
v_gene: TRBV10-3; d_gene: -; abundance: many; j_gene: TRBJ2-3; CDR3aa: CAIRVGTRGTDTQYF; CDR3nt: TGTGCCATCAGGGTGGGAACTCGGGGGACAGATACGCAGTATTTT
v_gene: TRBV29-1; d_gene: -; abundance: many; j_gene: TRBJ2-3; CDR3aa: CSVVPQWGARTDTQYF; CDR3nt: TGCAGCGTCGTCCCACAGTGGGGGGCTCGCACAGATACGCAGTATTTT